A selection of T cell receptor beta chains follows, all from one sample in a study of control samples from healthy donors and cancer patients. The table came from immunoSEQ multiplex PCR; TCRdb's copy has only in-frame clones and leaves some out. The sample comprises 350,000 to 450,000 clones, about 93% of which are singletons, and around 6.8% rests with the top ten. The sample was PBMCs. The receptors derive from a man aged 40-55 years with head and neck cancer. Both conserved end residues are part of each CDR3. The D gene is left open where the match is weak. Expanded clones are given a class, and other clones once, few, many or no size at all.

d_gene,j_gene,abundance,v_gene,CDR3aa,CDR3nt
-,TRBJ1-4,-,TRBV14,CASGTRNEKLFF,TGTGCCAGTGGGACAAGAAATGAAAAACTGTTTTTT
-,TRBJ1-1,-,TRBV7-9,CASSLGLRSPAFF,TGTGCCAGCAGCTTAGGTCTGAGATCACCAGCTTTCTTT
TRBD1,TRBJ2-1,-,TRBV5-4,CASSLAGQGVYNEQFF,TGTGCCAGCAGCTTGGCGGGACAGGGGGTCTACAATGAGCAGTTCTTC
TRBD2,TRBJ2-1,-,TRBV9,CASSGSLSGGFYNEQFF,TGTGCCAGCAGCGGGTCCCTAAGCGGGGGTTTCTACAATGAGCAGTTCTTC
-,TRBJ1-2,-,TRBV7-2,CASSFEGVTGYTF,TGTGCCAGCAGCTTCGAGGGAGTGACCGGCTACACCTTC
TRBD2,TRBJ2-7,-,TRBV5-1,CASSREGLAGGLPLDEQYF,TGCGCCAGCAGCCGAGAGGGACTAGCCGGGGGCCTCCCTCTCGACGAGCAGTACTTC
-,TRBJ2-7,-,TRBV7-3,CASSLLNGEQYF,TGTGCCAGCAGCTTGTTGAATGGGGAGCAGTACTTC
-,TRBJ2-7,-,TRBV6-4,CASSKDSEPGEQYF,TGTGCCAGCAGTAAGGACAGCGAACCCGGGGAGCAGTACTTC
TRBD1,TRBJ2-3,-,TRBV5-8,CASSLELDRLTDTQYF,TGTGCCAGCAGCTTGGAACTGGACAGGCTCACAGATACGCAGTATTTT
-,TRBJ1-6,-,TRBV27,CASSFGQGGLYNSPLHF,TGTGCCAGCAGTTTCGGACAAGGGGGATTATATAATTCACCCCTCCACTTT
-,TRBJ1-5,-,TRBV3-1/TRBV3-2,CATPPRVYSNQPQHF,TGTGCCACTCCCCCGCGGGTTTATAGCAATCAGCCCCAGCATTTT
-,TRBJ1-1,once,TRBV10-3,CAISEMTANTEAFF,TGTGCCATCAGTGAGATGACAGCCAACACTGAAGCTTTCTTT
TRBD1,TRBJ1-5,few,TRBV27,CASSFTGGLRQPQHF,TGTGCCAGCAGTTTTACAGGGGGCCTGAGACAGCCCCAGCATTTT
TRBD1,TRBJ2-5,-,TRBV19,CASSIRGQQETQYF,TGTGCCAGTAGTATTAGGGGACAGCAAGAGACCCAGTACTTC
-,TRBJ2-1,-,TRBV29-1,CSVVPPRLVSYNEQFF,TGCAGCGTTGTGCCCCCTAGACTAGTATCCTACAATGAGCAGTTCTTC
-,TRBJ1-5,many,TRBV2,CASREGDFNQPQHF,TGTGCCAGCAGGGAGGGGGATTTTAATCAGCCCCAGCATTTT
-,TRBJ2-2,-,TRBV11-2,CASSLELGTGELFF,TGTGCCAGCAGCTTAGAACTGGGCACCGGGGAGCTGTTTTTT
TRBD1,TRBJ2-2,-,TRBV11-2,CASSLAEAGGFTGELFF,TGTGCCAGCAGCCTAGCCGAAGCAGGGGGCTTCACCGGGGAGCTGTTTTTT
-,TRBJ2-2,-,TRBV10-3,CAISVGGGAGELFF,TGTGCCATCAGTGTCGGGGGTGGCGCCGGGGAGCTGTTTTTT
TRBD1,TRBJ2-3,-,TRBV15,CATSSLTGGTDTQYF,TGTGCCACCAGCAGCTTGACAGGGGGCACAGATACGCAGTATTTT
-,TRBJ1-1,-,TRBV5-4,CASSSTRGAPEAFF,TGTGCCAGCAGCTCCACCCGGGGGGCCCCTGAAGCTTTCTTT
-,TRBJ2-2,-,TRBV27,CASRKQGPGELFF,TGTGCCAGCAGAAAACAGGGTCCCGGGGAGCTGTTTTTT
-,TRBJ2-2,-,TRBV11-2,CASSLRSTGADTGELFF,TGTGCCAGCAGCTTAAGGTCTACCGGGGCAGACACCGGGGAGCTGTTTTTT
-,TRBJ1-3,-,TRBV6-6,CASREPGISGNTIYF,TGTGCCAGCAGGGAGCCGGGGATCTCTGGAAACACCATATATTTT
TRBD2,TRBJ2-2,-,TRBV11-3,CASSSRGGGKNTGELFF,TGTGCCAGCAGCTCCCGGGGGGGCGGAAAGAACACCGGGGAGCTGTTTTTT
TRBD1,TRBJ1-4,-,TRBV7-8,CASAPEGAANEKLFF,TGTGCCAGCGCCCCTGAGGGGGCCGCTAATGAAAAACTGTTTTTT
-,TRBJ1-5,-,TRBV27,CASSPRAGGWQPQHF,TGTGCCAGCAGTCCAAGGGCCGGGGGCTGGCAGCCCCAGCATTTT
TRBD2,TRBJ2-7,-,TRBV11-3,CASSPVAGGPSHDEQYF,TGTGCCAGCAGCCCGGTCGCGGGAGGGCCAAGTCATGACGAGCAGTACTTC
-,TRBJ2-5,-,TRBV7-9,CASSPHGGNQETQYF,TGTGCCAGCAGCCCTCATGGGGGTAATCAAGAGACCCAGTACTTC
-,TRBJ2-1,-,TRBV9,CASSVDGHNEQFF,TGTGCCAGCAGCGTAGACGGCCACAATGAGCAGTTCTTC
TRBD1,TRBJ2-1,-,TRBV11-3,CASSHGTVYNEQFF,TGTGCCAGCAGCCATGGGACAGTCTACAATGAGCAGTTCTTC
-,TRBJ1-5,-,TRBV5-4,CASSIDRKDQPQHF,TGTGCCAGCAGCATTGACAGGAAGGATCAGCCCCAGCATTTT
TRBD2,TRBJ2-1,-,TRBV7-2,CASSKNRLAGGNEQFF,TGTGCCAGCAGTAAAAACAGACTAGCGGGGGGGAATGAGCAGTTCTTC
-,TRBJ2-3,once,TRBV6-5,CASSYPGGTDTQYF,TGTGCCAGCAGTTACCCCGGGGGCACAGATACGCAGTATTTT
-,TRBJ1-2,-,TRBV10-3,CAISEGAEPGYTF,TGTGCCATCAGTGAGGGGGCGGAACCCGGCTACACCTTC
-,TRBJ2-1,-,TRBV11-2,CASSPGVEGEQFF,TGTGCCAGCAGCCCGGGGGTGGAAGGCGAGCAGTTCTTC
TRBD2,TRBJ2-5,-,TRBV3-1/TRBV3-2,CASSLDPGGETQYF,TGTGCCAGCAGTTTAGATCCGGGAGGGGAGACCCAGTACTTC
-,TRBJ2-6,-,TRBV7-9,CASSFNSGANVLTF,TGTGCCAGCAGCTTTAACTCTGGGGCCAACGTCCTGACTTTC
TRBD1,TRBJ1-2,-,TRBV19,CAVGQGALLSYGYTF,TGTGCCGTGGGGCAGGGGGCCCTTTTATCATATGGCTACACCTTC
TRBD1,TRBJ2-3,-,TRBV27,CASSADRGTDTQYF,TGTGCCAGCAGTGCCGACAGGGGGACAGATACGCAGTATTTT
-,TRBJ1-5,-,TRBV5-1,CASSLEGSGQPQHF,TGCGCCAGCAGCTTGGAAGGGAGCGGTCAGCCCCAGCATTTT
TRBD1,TRBJ2-6,-,TRBV7-9,CASSLVGQGLEANVLTF,TGTGCCAGCAGCTTAGTGGGACAGGGGCTTGAGGCCAACGTCCTGACTTTC
-,TRBJ1-5,-,TRBV18,CASSPTEGGQPQHF,TGTGCCAGCTCACCAACAGAAGGAGGACAGCCCCAGCATTTT
-,TRBJ1-1,few,TRBV28,CASSLGPFTEAFF,TGTGCCAGCAGTTTAGGACCGTTCACTGAAGCTTTCTTT
-,TRBJ1-2,-,TRBV24-1,CATSDPTGNYGYTF,TGTGCCACCAGTGATCCCACCGGCAACTATGGCTACACCTTC
TRBD1,TRBJ1-2,once,TRBV7-2,CASSSRTGTSGGYGYTF,TGTGCCAGCAGCTCCCGGACAGGGACCTCGGGAGGCTATGGCTACACCTTC
-,TRBJ1-1,-,TRBV4-1,CASSPLGLDEAFF,TGCGCCAGCAGCCCCCTAGGATTAGATGAAGCTTTCTTT
TRBD1,TRBJ2-5,-,TRBV11-3,CASSQRGPTGSQETQYF,TGTGCCAGCAGCCAGAGGGGACCGACAGGGTCTCAAGAGACCCAGTACTTC
TRBD1,TRBJ1-1,-,TRBV19,CASSILGLGQALNTEAFF,TGTGCCAGTAGTATATTAGGCTTGGGACAGGCCCTGAACACTGAAGCTTTCTTT